These 18 T cell receptor beta chains share one sample of origin, sequenced in a study of T cell responses to AZD1222 COVID-19 vaccine. Sequenced by immunoSEQ multiplex PCR; TCRdb stores in-frame clones only, minus some. Of fewer than 100,000 clones in the sample, more than 70% are singletons; the top ten hold approximately 21%. This specimen consisted of peripheral blood, obtained on day 0 of AZD1222 vaccination. The receptors come from an adult in good health.

The chain is built from TRBV2 and TRBJ2-5, with 7 positions matching TRBD2. CDR1 and CDR2 (germline): SNHLY, FYNNEI. Losses at the gene ends were 8 bases for V and 5 bases for J; bases not matched to a gene: 5. There are 12 residues in the CDR3. The CDR3 DNA sequence: TGTGCCAGCCGGGAGGAGGGGGAGACCCAGTACTTC. Residues: CASREEGETQYF.

The rearrangement joins TRBV11-2 to TRBJ2-7; D is ambiguous. This CDR3 has 16 residues. Per the germline V gene, CDR1 is SGHAT and CDR2 is FQNNGV. Trimming removed 1 base at V and 5 bases at J, with 18 bases between. The CDR3 DNA follows: TGTGCCAGCAGCTTAGGAATAATACCGGCGCGCCACGAGCAGTACTTC. Its protein is CASSLGIIPARHEQYF.

The V and J genes are TRBV7-9 and TRBJ1-6; D is uncertain. The CDR3 has 17 residues. CDR1 is SEHNR and CDR2 is FQNEAQ in the germline V gene (reference sequence). Trimming took 6 bases from V and 9 from J, leaving 24 bases between them. The CDR3 nucleotides are TGTGCCAGCAGTTACCATACCCTAGGACGTTGGGGTTCACCCCTCCACTTT. Its translation is CASSYHTLGRWGSPLHF.

This chain uses TRBV19 with TRBJ1-2, with D uncertain. Trimming shortened V by 1 base and J by 0 bases, and 6 bases separated the two germline ends. Germline V lookup: CDR1 LNHDA, CDR2 SQIVND (reference sequence). The CDR3 spans 14 residues. Written as DNA, the CDR3 is TGTGCCAGTAGTATAGGAGGAGCTAACTATGGCTACACCTTC. Amino acids: CASSIGGANYGYTF.

The chain combines TRBV4-3 with TRBJ2-7; unclear D gene. Germline V CDR1 and CDR2: LGHNA, YSLEER. The V end was cut by 0 bases, the J end by 6 bases, with 12 bases between. This CDR3 contains 14 residues. The CDR3 sequence: CASSQDLRPLEQYF. CDR3 bases: TGCGCCAGCAGCCAAGATCTGAGGCCCCTCGAGCAGTACTTC.

This rearrangement joins TRBV12-3 or TRBV12-4 to TRBJ2-7; 7 positions match TRBD2. This CDR3 has 13 amino acids. The V gene end was trimmed by 3 bases and the J gene end by 5 bases; junction bases not matched to a gene: 4. The CDR3 region is CASSFWGGNEQYF. In nucleotides, the CDR3 is TGTGCCAGCAGTTTCTGGGGAGGGAACGAGCAGTACTTC.

V and J are TRBV18 and TRBJ1-3; no reliable D call. Between the trimmed V and J ends, which lost 3 bases and 7 bases, there was a span of 10 bases. Germline V CDR1 and CDR2: KGHSH, LQKENI. The CDR3 is made up of 13 amino acids. Here the CDR3 DNA reads TGTGCCAGCTCACCGGGCAGGTGGAACACCATATATTTT. Translation: CASSPGRWNTIYF.

This sequence joins TRBV19 and TRBJ2-1; 7 bases fit TRBD2. V trimming: 5 bases; J trimming: 7 bases; junction bases outside the gene matches: 11. CDR1 is LNHDA, CDR2 SQIVND, per germline (reference sequence). CDR3 length: 15 amino acids. CDR3 residues: CASSFIGGGSNEQFF. Here the CDR3 DNA reads TGTGCCAGTAGTTTTATTGGCGGGGGTTCAAATGAGCAGTTCTTC.

V and J are TRBV27 and TRBJ1-4; tentative D call: TRBD1 (6 bases). Trimming removed 4 bases at V and 7 bases at J, with 7 bases between. This CDR3 is 12 amino acids long. Germline-derived CDR1 and CDR2 are MNHEY and SMNVEV (reference sequence). The CDR3 spells CASSSTGEKLFF. Written as DNA, the CDR3 is TGTGCCAGCAGTTCGACAGGTGAAAAACTGTTTTTT. Variable domain in full (rest from reference TRBV27 and TRBJ1-4): EAQVTQNPRYLITVTGKKLTVTCSQNMNHEYMSWYRQDPGLGLRQIYYSMNVEVTDKGDVPEGYKVSRKEKRNFPLILESPSPNQTSLYFCASSSTGEKLFFGSGTQLSVL.

V is TRBV15 and J is TRBJ1-1, with 9 bases that match TRBD1. Germline-derived CDR1 and CDR2 are LNHNV and YYDKDF (reference sequence). V shed 3 bases, J shed 6 bases, and the junction held 8 bases outside the gene matches. There are 15 residues in the CDR3. The DNA of the CDR3 is TGTGCCACCAGCAGCCTGGACAGGGGCTTACCTGAAGCTTTCTTT. Translation: CATSSLDRGLPEAFF.

The chain uses TRBV11-2 and TRBJ1-4; 10 nucleotides align to TRBD1. The CDR3 covers 14 residues. J lost 8 bases, V lost 3 bases, and 3 bases had no gene match. Germline CDR1 and CDR2: SGHAT and FQNNGV. CDR3 nucleotide sequence: TGTGCCAGCAGCTTGGGACAGGGGTGGGAAAAACTGTTTTTT. Its translation is CASSLGQGWEKLFF. Using reference TRBV11-2 and TRBJ1-4 for the parts outside the CDR3, the full variable domain is EAGVAQSPRYKIIEKRQSVAFWCNPISGHATLYWYQQILGQGPKLLIQFQNNGVVDDSQLPKDRFSAERLKGVDSTLKIQPAKLEDSAVYLCASSLGQGWEKLFFGSGTQLSVL.

J is TRBJ1-2 and V is TRBV19; 8 bases are a match to TRBD1. Germline lookup yields CDR1 LNHDA and CDR2 SQIVND (reference sequence). V trimming: 5 bases; J trimming: 3 bases; junction bases outside the gene matches: 14. The CDR3 is 17 residues long. Here the CDR3 DNA reads TGTGCCAGTAGTCCCCCGGGACAGGAATTTCTGGACTATGGCTACACCTTC. This gives the protein CASSPPGQEFLDYGYTF.

The chain couples TRBV21-1 to TRBJ1-5. TRBV21-1 is labeled a pseudogene. CDR3 size: 16 residues. In nucleotides, the CDR3 is TGTGCCAGCAGCAAAAATGGATTTTATAGCAATCAGCCCCAGCATTTT. It codes for CASSKNGFYSNQPQHF.

The chain combines TRBV20-1 with TRBJ2-3; the D gene is possibly TRBD2 (6 bases). The germline V and J ends were trimmed by 3 bases and 2 bases, with 12 bases remaining between them. Germline CDR1 DFQATT, CDR2 SNEGSKA (reference sequence). The length of the CDR3 is 14 residues. The CDR3 DNA follows: TGCAGTGCTAGTCTCGGGGGAGTCACAGATACGCAGTATTTT. Amino acid sequence: CSASLGGVTDTQYF.

V gene TRBV13 combines with J gene TRBJ2-7, with D perhaps matching TRBD2 (6 bases). The CDR3 consists of 13 residues. CDR1 and CDR2 (germline): PRHDT, FYEKMQ (reference sequence). Trimming removed 5 bases from V and 3 bases from J, with 11 bases in between. CDR3 loop: CASSRREVYEQYF. The CDR3 DNA reads as TGTGCCAGCAGCCGCAGGGAGGTCTACGAGCAGTACTTC.

V and J are TRBV5-4 and TRBJ2-7, with 11 nucleotides matching TRBD2. Unmatched junction bases numbered 10, after V lost 4 bases and J lost 4 bases. Looked up from germline, CDR1 is SGHNT and CDR2 is YYREEE (reference sequence). This CDR3 region has 16 residues. The CDR3 DNA is TGTGCCAGCAGCGCAGGACTAGCGGGCGGCTTATACGAGCAGTACTTC. Residues: CASSAGLAGGLYEQYF. Variable domain in full (rest from reference TRBV5-4 and TRBJ2-7): ETGVTQSPTHLIKTRGQQVTLRCSSQSGHNTVSWYQQALGQGPQFIFQYYREEENGRGNFPPRFSGLQFPNYSSELNVNALELDDSALYLCASSAGLAGGLYEQYFGPGTRLTVT.

The rearrangement joins TRBV29-1 to TRBJ1-1; D uncertain. CDR3 length equals 12 residues. Germline CDR1 SQVTM, CDR2 ANQGSEA. V was pared by 6 bases and J by 0 bases, with 8 bases between. Written as DNA, the CDR3 is TGCAGCGTCTCGGACCTGAACACTGAAGCTTTCTTT. It translates to CSVSDLNTEAFF.

The V and J genes are TRBV18 and TRBJ2-7, with D tentatively TRBD2 (6 bases). V lost 5 bases, J lost 2 bases, and 13 bases lay in between. The CDR3 is 14 amino acids. CDR1 and CDR2 (germline): KGHSH, LQKENI. This chain's CDR3 is CASSSQGLTYEQYF. CDR3 DNA sequence: TGTGCCAGCTCATCGCAGGGACTGACCTACGAGCAGTACTTC.